One and the same sample provided the 23 T cell receptor beta chains below, sequenced in a study of blood T cell repertoires in COVID-19. Clones were read by immunoSEQ multiplex PCR, and TCRdb kept only the in-frame ones, dropping some. The data contain 350,000 to 450,000 clones, roughly nine tenths of them singletons. Sequencing was done on a sample of PBMCs or T cells enriched from blood (not recorded which). The receptors were gathered from a woman in her thirties who had recovered from COVID-19.

To note about this clone: Relative to the germline gene, one junction end is altered; a read error may explain this. The chain recombines TRBV5-6 with TRBJ2-7; weak D call: TRBD2 (6 bases). The CDR3 runs 17 residues. Germline V gene sequence: CDR1 SGHDT, CDR2 YYEEEE. As DNA, the CDR3 is TGTGCCAGCAGCTTGATAGGCGGGGTTATATCCCCCTACGGGCAGTACTTC. This translates into CASSLIGGVISPYGQYF.

J is TRBJ1-1 and V is TRBV27, with 7 bases matching TRBD1. Germline V CDR1 and CDR2: MNHEY, SMNVEV (reference sequence). The CDR3 has 13 residues. V shed 4 bases, J shed 6 bases, and the junction held 5 bases outside the gene matches. The CDR3 DNA reads TGTGCCAGCAGTTACAGGAGGGGGCCTGAAGCTTTCTTT. Its protein is CASSYRRGPEAFF.

The rearrangement joins TRBV3-1 (or the pseudogene TRBV3-2) to TRBJ2-7, with D perhaps TRBD2 (5 bases). Germline V gene sequence: CDR1 LGHDT, CDR2 YNNKEL (reference sequence). V lost 5 bases and J lost 7, with 15 bases in between. The CDR3 runs 13 residues. The CDR3 region has the DNA TGTGCCAGCAGCGAAGTTACAACGGGGGAGCAGTACTTC. Encoded protein: CASSEVTTGEQYF.

This sequence joins TRBV19 and TRBJ1-2, with TRBD1 matching 7 bases. J was trimmed by 4 bases and V by 3 bases; bases with no gene match: 2. The CDR3 consists of 13 residues. Germline CDR1 LNHDA, CDR2 SQIVND (reference sequence). The CDR3 DNA reads as TGTGCCAGTAGTATGTACAGGGGCTATGGCTACACCTTC. It translates to CASSMYRGYGYTF.

The chain employs TRBV30 and TRBJ1-6; D not certain. This CDR3 has 14 residues. V was shortened by 3 bases and J by 7 bases, with 13 bases between the two germline ends. The V gene's germline CDR1 is GTSNPN and CDR2 SVGIG (reference sequence). CDR3 loop: CAWSAITTNSPLHF. For the CDR3, the DNA is TGTGCCTGGAGCGCCATAACGACAAATTCACCCCTCCACTTT.

The rearrangement uses TRBV19 and TRBJ2-7, with TRBD2 matching 8 bases. In germline, CDR1 is LNHDA, CDR2 SQIVND (reference sequence). The junction had 6 bases not matched to a gene; V was cut back by 2 bases and J by 3 bases. The CDR3 extends over 15 amino acids. CDR3 amino acids: CASSISGSYFYEQYF. The CDR3 DNA follows: TGTGCCAGTAGTATAAGCGGGAGTTACTTCTACGAGCAGTACTTC.

This clone was seen a few times. In the same sample, other DNA sequences code for this CDR3. The chain uses TRBV5-4 and TRBJ2-2; D not certain. This CDR3 contains 13 residues. V lost 4 bases and J lost 3, with 7 bases in between. Germline V gene lookup returns CDR1 SGHNT and CDR2 YYREEE (reference sequence). CDR3 loop: CASSLTDTGELFF. The CDR3 DNA reads TGTGCCAGCAGCCTCACGGACACCGGGGAGCTGTTTTTT.

The chain joins TRBV5-1 to TRBJ2-3; 14 positions agree with TRBD2. V trimming: 0 bases; J trimming: 0 bases; junction bases outside the gene matches: 12. The CDR3 loop spans 21 amino acids. Germline V gene sequence: CDR1 SGHRS, CDR2 YFSETQ. In DNA, the CDR3 is TGCGCCAGCAGCTTGGACGGAGGACTAGCGGGAGGCCGGGGTAGCACAGATACGCAGTATTTT. This codes for CASSLDGGLAGGRGSTDTQYF.

This chain joins TRBV28 and TRBJ2-2, with D possibly matching TRBD2 (6 bases). This CDR3 contains 16 residues. Germline loops: CDR1 MDHEN, CDR2 SYDVKM. V lost 8 bases and J 5 bases, leaving 21 bases between the germline ends. CDR3 residues: CASAKRDSSVTGELFF. The CDR3 region has the DNA TGTGCCAGCGCTAAACGGGACTCCTCGGTAACCGGGGAGCTGTTTTTT. Drawing the rest from reference TRBV28 and TRBJ2-2, the complete variable domain is DVKVTQSSRYLVKRTGEKVFLECVQDMDHENMFWYRQDPGLGLRLIYFSYDVKMKEKGDIPEGYSVSREKKERFSLILESASTNQTSMYLCASAKRDSSVTGELFFGEGSRLTVL.

The genes are TRBV7-9 and TRBJ2-1, with D unresolved. CDR3 size: 15 residues. From germline, CDR1 is SEHNR and CDR2 FQNEAQ (reference sequence). V shed 6 bases and J shed 5 bases, with 17 bases lying between them. The CDR3: CASRPKPGLHNEQFF. CDR3 in DNA: TGTGCCAGCAGACCCAAGCCGGGTCTACACAATGAGCAGTTCTTC.

For this clone: An end of the junction does not agree with germline; a read error may underlie this. The chain couples TRBV28 to TRBJ1-4; no clear D gene. This CDR3 has 14 amino acids. The germline CDR1 and CDR2 sequences are MDHEN and SYDVKM. CDR3 sequence (DNA): TGTGCCAGCAGTTCCCCCGTAACTTATGAAAAACTGTTTTTT. It codes for CASSSPVTYEKLFF.

As regards this clone: The identical CDR3 is also encoded by other nucleotide sequences in the sample. This chain uses TRBV18 with TRBJ1-2; D is undetermined. V shed 3 bases and J shed 2 bases, with 7 bases lying between them. Germline values: CDR1 KGHSH, CDR2 LQKENI. The CDR3 loop spans 13 amino acids. The CDR3 DNA sequence: TGTGCCAGCTCACCCGGCGGCAACTATGGCTACACCTTC. Translation gives CASSPGGNYGYTF.

The chain recombines TRBV5-1 with TRBJ1-2, with TRBD1 matching 8 bases. The CDR3 is 17 amino acids. V lost 1 base to trimming and J lost 3 bases; unmatched junction nucleotides: 11. CDR1 and CDR2 (germline): SGHRS, YFSETQ. The CDR3 loop is CASSLRRRTGLDYGYTF. The CDR3 bases are TGCGCCAGCAGCTTGAGGCGACGGACAGGGCTCGACTATGGCTACACCTTC. The full variable domain, with the rest looked up from reference TRBV5-1 and TRBJ1-2, is KAGVTQTPRYLIKTRGQQVTLSCSPISGHRSVSWYQQTPGQGLQFLFEYFSETQRNKGNFPGRFSGRQFSNSRSEMNVSTLELGDSALYLCASSLRRRTGLDYGYTFGSGTRLTVV.

The V call is TRBV3-1 (or the pseudogene TRBV3-2), the J call TRBJ1-3; the D gene is possibly TRBD1 (6 bases). This CDR3 comprises 14 residues. Germline assignment: CDR1 LGHDT and CDR2 YNNKEL (reference sequence). The V end was cut by 5 bases, the J end by 4 bases, with 12 bases between. CDR3 amino acids: CASSIRGAGNTIYF. The CDR3 DNA sequence: TGTGCCAGCAGCATTCGGGGGGCCGGAAACACCATATATTTT.

The chain couples TRBV4-1 to TRBJ1-2; D unclear. Looked up from germline, CDR1 is MGHRA and CDR2 is YSYEKL. V lost 7 bases, J lost 5 bases, and 20 bases lay in between. This CDR3 is built from 15 residues. The CDR3 bases are TGCGCCAGCAACATCCTTTACGGGGTCAGATATGGCTACACCTTC. Translating gives CASNILYGVRYGYTF.

The gene calls are TRBV4-1 and TRBJ2-2; 14 bases fit TRBD2. The CDR3 covers 20 residues. Trimming cost V 0 bases and J 5 bases; bases outside gene matches: 11. Germline-derived CDR1 and CDR2 are MGHRA and YSYEKL. The CDR3 protein is CASSQEPGTSGSLGTGELFF. As DNA, the CDR3 is TGCGCCAGCAGCCAAGAGCCCGGGACTAGCGGGAGTTTGGGAACCGGGGAGCTGTTTTTT.

The gene calls are TRBV18 and TRBJ1-2; TRBD1 is a possible D gene (5 bases). Trimming removed 3 bases from V and 5 bases from J, with 25 bases in between. CDR1 and CDR2 (germline): KGHSH, LQKENI. The CDR3 consists of 18 residues. CDR3 sequence (DNA): TGTGCCAGCTCACCTCGGGCAGCCCCGGGTAGCCGGGGGTATGGCTACACCTTC. This translates into CASSPRAAPGSRGYGYTF.

The V gene is TRBV25-1, the J gene TRBJ2-2; D perhaps matches TRBD2 (6 bases). CDR1 MGHDK and CDR2 SYGVNS come from the germline V gene. There are 16 residues in the CDR3. V lost 6 bases and J 0 bases, leaving 14 bases between the germline ends. Written as DNA, the CDR3 is TGTGCCAGCAGCCAACGGGACTTTGCGAACACCGGGGAGCTGTTTTTT. Protein product: CASSQRDFANTGELFF.

The gene calls are TRBV9 and TRBJ2-2; 9 bases are a match to TRBD1. The V segment lost 5 bases and the J segment 2 bases; nucleotides outside the gene matches: 7. Germline CDR1 reads SGDLS; CDR2 reads YYNGEE. CDR3 length equals 16 residues. The CDR3: CASRGQGFTNTGELFF. The DNA of the CDR3 is TGTGCCAGCAGGGGACAGGGCTTTACAAACACCGGGGAGCTGTTTTTT.

The chain carries TRBV18 and TRBJ2-2; 7 bases are a match to TRBD1. V lost 6 bases, J lost 3 bases, and 10 bases stayed unmatched. The CDR3 sequence is 16 residues long. The germline gives CDR1 KGHSH, CDR2 LQKENI. In DNA form, the CDR3 reads TGTGCCAGCTCGAACCGGGACAGAGGATACACCGGGGAGCTGTTTTTT. This sequence encodes CASSNRDRGYTGELFF.

This chain links TRBV6-5 with TRBJ2-1; 7 bases agree with TRBD1. J was trimmed by 5 bases and V by 7 bases; bases with no gene match: 5. This CDR3 has 13 amino acids. Germline loops: CDR1 MNHEY, CDR2 SVGAGI. CDR3: CASIDRDNNEQFF. The CDR3 DNA reads as TGTGCCAGCATCGACAGGGACAACAATGAGCAGTTCTTC.

The chain uses TRBV29-1 and TRBJ2-2; 9 bases fit TRBD2. This CDR3 is built from 16 residues. The junction had 10 bases not matched to a gene; V was cut back by 4 bases and J by 4 bases. CDR1 is SQVTM and CDR2 is ANQGSEA in the germline V gene. For the CDR3, the DNA is TGCAGCGTTGTGGTGTCTCGCGGGAGGGGCACCGGGGAGCTGTTTTTT. Protein product: CSVVVSRGRGTGELFF.

The chain carries TRBV28 and TRBJ2-3, with TRBD2 matching 12 bases. Germline V CDR1 and CDR2: MDHEN, SYDVKM. The CDR3 runs to 18 residues. Trimming removed 7 bases from V and 6 bases from J; junction bases left unmatched: 17. DNA for the CDR3: TGTGCCAGCACCCAACTCCTAGCGGGAGGGCGCAAGTCCGATACGCAGTATTTT. As protein: CASTQLLAGGRKSDTQYF.